Each of the 32 T cell receptor beta chains below was sequenced from the same sample in a study of Ad26.COV2.S vaccination and SARS-CoV-2 variants. The treatment is: 15 to 20 received Ad26.COV2.S at low or high dose, single or two shots; a few received placebo; per-sample allocation not given. After the first vaccine or placebo injection, samples were drawn on day 63. Only in-frame clones appear in the TCRdb table, and some are missing; sequencing was by immunoSEQ multiplex PCR. The table shows about 440,000 clones, with about 90% occurring only once. The sample here was peripheral blood, taken in a trial of Ad26.COV2.S vaccine versus placebo. The receptors were sampled from a person aged 18-65 years who received the Ad26.COV2.S COVID-19 vaccine or a placebo.

This rearrangement joins TRBV9 to TRBJ2-7; D possibly corresponds to TRBD1 (6 bases). V was cut by 4 bases and J by 0 bases, with 14 bases left in between. Germline V gives CDR1 SGDLS, CDR2 YYNGEE. The CDR3 extends over 15 amino acids. This CDR3 is CASSFRDTHSYEQYF. CDR3 nucleotides: TGTGCCAGCAGCTTCCGGGACACACACTCCTACGAGCAGTACTTC.

This chain links TRBV7-2 with TRBJ2-3, with 11 nucleotides matching TRBD2. The CDR3 is 16 amino acids. From germline, CDR1 is SGHTA and CDR2 FQGNSA. The ends lost 1 base at V and 3 bases at J; junction bases unmatched: 3. CDR3 DNA: TGTGCCAGCAGCTTAGAACTAGCGGGAGCTACAGATACGCAGTATTTT. Translating gives CASSLELAGATDTQYF.

The V call is TRBV3-1 (or the pseudogene TRBV3-2), the J call TRBJ2-7; D may be TRBD1 or TRBD2 (5 bases each). Germline values: CDR1 LGHDT, CDR2 YNNKEL (reference sequence). The V and J ends lost 1 base and 7 bases respectively, with 11 bases between them. The CDR3 runs 13 residues. CDR3 region: CASSQGGIGEQYF. In DNA form, the CDR3 reads TGTGCCAGCAGCCAAGGGGGGATTGGAGAGCAGTACTTC.

The chain uses TRBV5-6 and TRBJ2-7; 10 positions agree with TRBD2. The CDR3 runs 14 residues. Germline trimming cut 0 bases from V and 6 bases from J; bases unmatched to any gene: 3. Per germline, CDR1 SGHDT and CDR2 YYEEEE. CDR3 amino acids: CASSLALAGVEQYF. DNA for the CDR3: TGTGCCAGCAGCTTGGCTCTAGCGGGAGTCGAGCAGTACTTC.

This clone was detected once. The chain recombines TRBV11-2 with TRBJ1-5; D call uncertain. Trimming stripped 3 bases from V and 2 bases from J, with 8 bases between. This CDR3 has 14 residues. In germline, CDR1 is SGHAT, CDR2 FQNNGV. CDR3 protein: CASSLLGGNQPQHF. CDR3 DNA: TGTGCCAGCAGCTTGTTAGGTGGCAATCAGCCCCAGCATTTT. Combining the CDR3 with reference TRBV11-2 and TRBJ1-5 gives the whole variable domain EAGVAQSPRYKIIEKRQSVAFWCNPISGHATLYWYQQILGQGPKLLIQFQNNGVVDDSQLPKDRFSAERLKGVDSTLKIQPAKLEDSAVYLCASSLLGGNQPQHFGDGTRLSIL.

V is TRBV19 and J is TRBJ2-3; D is possibly TRBD1 (6 bases). Germline V lookup: CDR1 LNHDA, CDR2 SQIVND (reference sequence). The ends were cut back, 7 bases at V and 4 bases at J, with 12 bases in the middle. The CDR3 is 13 residues long. CDR3 nucleotide sequence: TGTGCCAGTACAACAGGGAGACCAGATACGCAGTATTTT. The encoded protein is CASTTGRPDTQYF.

The chain has TRBV6-2 or TRBV6-3 and TRBJ2-2; 13 bases are a match to TRBD2. V shed 2 bases, J shed 8 bases, and the junction held 14 bases outside the gene matches. Per germline, CDR1 MNHEY and CDR2 SVGEGT. This CDR3 spans 19 amino acids. CDR3 coding DNA: TGTGCCAGCAGTTACACCGGGACTAGCGGGACCCTAAGGTGGGGGGAGCTGTTTTTT. It translates to CASSYTGTSGTLRWGELFF.

V is TRBV7-2 and J is TRBJ2-5; D is unresolved. There are 13 residues in the CDR3. Germline V gives CDR1 SGHTA, CDR2 FQGNSA. The ends were cut back, 3 bases at V and 5 bases at J, with 10 bases in the middle. This CDR3 is CASSFVPRETQYF. In DNA, the CDR3 is TGTGCCAGCAGCTTTGTTCCTCGGGAGACCCAGTACTTC.

This rearrangement joins TRBV2 to TRBJ2-7; no definite D call. The V end was cut by 5 bases, the J end by 4 bases, with 12 bases between. The germline CDR1 and CDR2 sequences are SNHLY and FYNNEI. The CDR3 is 13 amino acids. The CDR3 spells CASSLQGRYEQYF. The CDR3 DNA is TGTGCCAGCAGTCTTCAAGGAAGGTACGAGCAGTACTTC.

The gene calls are TRBV9 and TRBJ2-2, with 7 bases that match TRBD1. This CDR3 is built from 15 residues. Germline CDR1 is SGDLS and CDR2 is YYNGEE. V was pared by 5 bases and J by 1 base, with 5 bases of the junction left unmatched. Here the CDR3 reads CASSPGTENTGELFF. The DNA of the CDR3 is TGTGCCAGCAGTCCCGGGACAGAGAACACCGGGGAGCTGTTTTTT.

The chain links TRBV5-1 to TRBJ2-3; D is ambiguous. Germline CDR1 and CDR2: SGHRS and YFSETQ. V lost 1 base to trimming and J lost 0 bases, with 6 bases between them. The CDR3 sequence is 14 residues long. The CDR3 is CASSLQDSTDTQYF. The CDR3 nucleotides read TGCGCCAGCAGCTTGCAGGATAGCACAGATACGCAGTATTTT.

The chain uses TRBV27 and TRBJ1-5; 11 bases are a match to TRBD1. The CDR3 contains 15 residues. Germline V lookup: CDR1 MNHEY, CDR2 SMNVEV (reference sequence). With 3 bases clipped from V and 6 bases from J, the junction kept 4 bases outside the gene matches. The CDR3 protein is CASSFGQGAGQPQHF. The DNA of the CDR3 is TGTGCCAGCAGTTTCGGACAGGGGGCCGGTCAGCCCCAGCATTTT.

The chain is built from TRBV7-2 and TRBJ2-7; TRBD2 agrees at 7 bases. This CDR3 has 13 residues. From germline, CDR1 is SGHTA and CDR2 FQGNSA. Trimming at V came to 5 bases and at J to 6 bases, leaving 7 bases not matched to a gene. This CDR3 reads CASSVGGNGEQYF. The CDR3 nucleotides read TGTGCCAGCAGCGTCGGGGGGAACGGCGAGCAGTACTTC.

The chain recombines TRBV5-1 with TRBJ2-1; D unclear. CDR1 is SGHRS, CDR2 YFSETQ, per germline. The CDR3 is 12 residues long. V dropped 0 bases and J dropped 7 bases, with 5 bases sitting between them. CDR3 sequence: CASSLADNEQFF. In DNA form, the CDR3 reads TGCGCCAGCAGCTTGGCCGATAATGAGCAGTTCTTC. Supplemented by reference TRBV5-1 and TRBJ2-1, the full variable domain reads KAGVTQTPRYLIKTRGQQVTLSCSPISGHRSVSWYQQTPGQGLQFLFEYFSETQRNKGNFPGRFSGRQFSNSRSEMNVSTLELGDSALYLCASSLADNEQFFGPGTRLTVL.

The chain combines TRBV7-2 with TRBJ2-7; the D gene is possibly TRBD2 (6 bases). This CDR3 comprises 15 residues. The germline V gene has CDR1 SGHTA and CDR2 FQGNSA. V was cut by 3 bases and J by 4 bases, with 16 bases left in between. Here the CDR3 reads CASSLGPLALYEQYF. DNA for the CDR3: TGTGCCAGCAGCTTGGGCCCACTAGCACTTTACGAGCAGTACTTC.

As for this clone: The identical CDR3 is also encoded by other nucleotide sequences in the sample. This sequence joins TRBV7-2 and TRBJ1-1; D gene ambiguous. From germline, CDR1 is SGHTA and CDR2 FQGNSA. Deletions cut 1 base from V and 0 bases from J, with 3 bases between. This CDR3 comprises 13 residues. The CDR3 coding sequence is TGTGCCAGCAGCTTAGGCATGAACACTGAAGCTTTCTTT. As protein: CASSLGMNTEAFF. The complete variable domain, with remaining parts taken from reference TRBV7-2 and TRBJ1-1, reads GAGVSQSPSNKVTEKGKDVELRCDPISGHTALYWYRQSLGQGLEFLIYFQGNSAPDKSGLPSDRFSAERTGGSVSTLTIQRTQQEDSAVYLCASSLGMNTEAFFGQGTRLTVV.

This sequence joins TRBV19 and TRBJ1-2; D might be TRBD1 (6 bases). The CDR3 consists of 12 residues. Trimming shortened V by 11 bases and J by 5 bases, and 15 bases separated the two germline ends. Germline CDR1 is LNHDA and CDR2 is SQIVND (reference sequence). The CDR3 DNA reads as TGTGCCGGCCGAACAGGGTTATATGGCTACACCTTC. Its protein product is CAGRTGLYGYTF.

V is TRBV19 and J is TRBJ2-7, with D tentatively TRBD1 (6 bases). The germline V gene encodes CDR1 LNHDA and CDR2 SQIVND (reference sequence). This CDR3 is built from 14 residues. Trimming stripped 3 bases from V and 3 bases from J, with 12 bases between. Written as DNA, the CDR3 is TGTGCCAGTAGTATCAGGGGAAATCTCTACGAGCAGTACTTC. It translates to CASSIRGNLYEQYF.

The chain has TRBV28 and TRBJ2-1, with no clear D. The CDR3 runs 10 residues. Deletions cut 7 bases from V and 5 bases from J, with 3 bases between. Germline V gene sequence: CDR1 MDHEN, CDR2 SYDVKM. The CDR3 region is CASKDNEQFF. The CDR3 DNA sequence: TGTGCCAGCAAAGACAATGAGCAGTTCTTC.

In DNA form, the CDR3 reads TGCAGCGCTGACGGGGAAGCTAACTATGGCTACACCTTC. It yields the protein CSADGEANYGYTF. This chain links TRBV29-1 with TRBJ1-2, with D hard to call. Germline assignment: CDR1 SQVTM and CDR2 ANQGSEA. The V end lost 7 bases, the J end lost 0 bases, and 12 bases lay between the germline ends. The CDR3 runs to 13 residues.

This clone appeared once. The chain carries TRBV6-5 and TRBJ2-1; D uncertain. V was cut by 1 base and J by 0 bases, with 7 bases left in between. The CDR3 runs 15 residues. Germline V gives CDR1 MNHEY, CDR2 SVGAGI. The CDR3 loop reads CASSYFGNSYNEQFF. The DNA for the CDR3 is TGTGCCAGCAGTTACTTTGGTAACTCCTACAATGAGCAGTTCTTC.

CDR3 DNA: TGTGCCAGCAGCCTGACCAGCACAGATACGCAGTATTTT. Translated: CASSLTSTDTQYF. This chain uses TRBV5-5 with TRBJ2-3; D is ambiguous. The CDR3 contains 13 residues. Trimming shortened V by 4 bases and J by 0 bases, and 6 bases separated the two germline ends. The germline CDR1 and CDR2 sequences are SGHKS and YYEKEE (reference sequence).

This sequence joins TRBV6-1 and TRBJ1-6; no reliable D call. Germline V gene lookup returns CDR1 MNHNS and CDR2 SASEGT. Trimming took 3 bases from V and 5 from J, leaving 11 bases between them. CDR3 length equals 15 residues. CDR3 nucleotide sequence: TGTGCCAGCAGTGAGGGCAGTACCGATAATTCACCCCTCCACTTT. It codes for CASSEGSTDNSPLHF.

The gene calls are TRBV14 and TRBJ2-5; D gene ambiguous. The germline V gene encodes CDR1 SGHDN and CDR2 FVKESK. V lost 0 bases and J 5 bases, leaving 4 bases between the germline ends. The CDR3 extends over 12 amino acids. The CDR3 protein is CASSQERETQYF. The CDR3 DNA follows: TGTGCCAGCAGCCAAGAACGGGAGACCCAGTACTTC.

The chain employs TRBV5-4 and TRBJ2-7, with 8 bases lining up with TRBD2. V lost 4 bases to trimming and J lost 9 bases; unmatched junction nucleotides: 21. The CDR3 contains 17 residues. Germline values: CDR1 SGHNT, CDR2 YYREEE (reference sequence). CDR3 DNA: TGTGCCAGCAGCACCGAAATAGCGGGACCGATAGTGGGAAGGCAGTACTTC. This codes for CASSTEIAGPIVGRQYF. Supplemented by reference TRBV5-4 and TRBJ2-7, the full variable domain reads ETGVTQSPTHLIKTRGQQVTLRCSSQSGHNTVSWYQQALGQGPQFIFQYYREEENGRGNFPPRFSGLQFPNYSSELNVNALELDDSALYLCASSTEIAGPIVGRQYFGPGTRLTVT.

This sequence joins TRBV28 and TRBJ1-2; 10 positions agree with TRBD1. V gave up 6 bases and J gave up 3 bases; unmatched junction bases: 7. This CDR3 is built from 15 residues. Germline V gene lookup returns CDR1 MDHEN and CDR2 SYDVKM. Here the CDR3 DNA reads TGTGCCAGCAGATCCGGGACAGGGGCCTACTATGGCTACACCTTC. Translating gives CASRSGTGAYYGYTF.

The chain couples TRBV27 to TRBJ2-5; no firm D call. V was trimmed by 6 bases and J by 0 bases, leaving 17 bases between them. The CDR3 loop spans 16 amino acids. Germline V gene data show CDR1 as MNHEY and CDR2 as SMNVEV (reference sequence). CDR3 bases: TGTGCCAGCAGCTGGCGTGGGTCAGGCCACCAAGAGACCCAGTACTTC. Residues: CASSWRGSGHQETQYF.

This clone was recorded once. V gene TRBV6-5 combines with J gene TRBJ2-7; 10 bases map to TRBD2. Per the germline V gene, CDR1 is MNHEY and CDR2 is SVGAGI. The CDR3 runs 14 residues. V shed 7 bases, J shed 2 bases, and the junction held 5 bases outside the gene matches. CDR3 in DNA: TGTGCCAGCATTCCTAGCGGGAGAACCTACGAGCAGTACTTC. This gives the protein CASIPSGRTYEQYF.

The gene calls are TRBV6-1 and TRBJ1-1; 9 nucleotides agree with TRBD1. Germline lookup yields CDR1 MNHNS and CDR2 SASEGT. J gave up 1 base and V 2 bases, and 8 bases lay outside the gene matches. CDR3 length: 17 amino acids. The CDR3 loop is CASSESGLGQGNTEAFF. In DNA form, the CDR3 reads TGTGCCAGCAGTGAATCGGGGTTGGGACAGGGGAACACTGAAGCTTTCTTT.

This chain links TRBV3-1 (or the pseudogene TRBV3-2) with TRBJ1-5; no clear D gene. V was shortened by 3 bases and J by 2 bases, with 5 bases between the two germline ends. The CDR3 sequence is 13 residues long. The germline V gene encodes CDR1 LGHDT and CDR2 YNNKEL (reference sequence). CDR3 loop: CASSQRGNQPQHF. CDR3 in DNA: TGTGCCAGCAGCCAGCGGGGCAATCAGCCCCAGCATTTT.

The DNA for the CDR3 is TGTGCCAGCAGTATCGACAGGGGGCTATTTGGCCAAGAGACCCAGTACTTC. Amino acids: CASSIDRGLFGQETQYF. The chain couples TRBV2 to TRBJ2-5; TRBD1 agrees at 10 bases. The CDR3 is 17 amino acids. The germline gives CDR1 SNHLY, CDR2 FYNNEI. With 5 bases clipped from V and 1 base from J, the junction kept 10 bases outside the gene matches.

This clone was seen only a few times. The chain is built from TRBV28 and TRBJ1-5; possibly TRBD1 for D (6 bases). Germline V CDR1 and CDR2: MDHEN, SYDVKM. Trimming pared 5 bases from V and 4 bases from J, leaving 15 bases between. The CDR3 runs 15 residues. The CDR3 region has the DNA TGTGCCAGCAGTCAGGGGACGGCGGTGAATCAGCCCCAGCATTTT. Translation gives CASSQGTAVNQPQHF.